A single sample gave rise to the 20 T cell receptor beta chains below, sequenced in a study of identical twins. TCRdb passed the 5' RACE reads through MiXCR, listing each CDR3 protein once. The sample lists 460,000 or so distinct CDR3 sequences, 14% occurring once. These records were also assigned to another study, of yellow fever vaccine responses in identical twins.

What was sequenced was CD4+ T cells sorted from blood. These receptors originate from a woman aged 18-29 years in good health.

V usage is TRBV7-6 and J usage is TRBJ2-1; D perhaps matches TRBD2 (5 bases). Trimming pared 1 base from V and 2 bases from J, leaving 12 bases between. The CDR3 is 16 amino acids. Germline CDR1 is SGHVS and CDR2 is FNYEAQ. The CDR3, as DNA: TGTGCCAGCAGCTTAGGGACGGCGGGCACCTACAATGAGCAGTTCTTC. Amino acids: CASSLGTAGTYNEQFF.

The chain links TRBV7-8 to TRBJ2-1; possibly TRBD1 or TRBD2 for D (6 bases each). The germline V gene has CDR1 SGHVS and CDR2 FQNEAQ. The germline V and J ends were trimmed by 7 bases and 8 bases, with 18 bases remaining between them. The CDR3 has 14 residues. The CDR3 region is CASTSGGGIDEQFF. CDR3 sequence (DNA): TGTGCCAGCACCTCCGGAGGGGGGATAGATGAGCAGTTCTTC.

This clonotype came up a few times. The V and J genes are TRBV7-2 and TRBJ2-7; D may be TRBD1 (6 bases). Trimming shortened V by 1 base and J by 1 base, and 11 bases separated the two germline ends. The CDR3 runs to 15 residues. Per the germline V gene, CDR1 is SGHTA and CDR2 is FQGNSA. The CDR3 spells CASSLGGGGSYEQYF. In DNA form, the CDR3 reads TGTGCCAGCAGCTTAGGAGGGGGTGGGTCCTACGAGCAGTACTTC.

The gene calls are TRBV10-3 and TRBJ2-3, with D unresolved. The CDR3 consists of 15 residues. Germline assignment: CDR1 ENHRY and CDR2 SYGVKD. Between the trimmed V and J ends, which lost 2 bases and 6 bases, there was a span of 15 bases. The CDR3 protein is CAISERGPPEDTQYF. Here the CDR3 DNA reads TGTGCCATCAGTGAGAGAGGACCGCCAGAGGATACGCAGTATTTT.

This CDR3 reads CASSQVRRTSGSFGANVLTF. As DNA, the CDR3 is TGCGCCAGCAGCCAAGTGAGGCGGACTAGCGGGAGTTTTGGGGCCAACGTCCTGACTTTC. The rearrangement joins TRBV4-3 to TRBJ2-6; 13 nucleotides align to TRBD2. The CDR3 extends over 20 amino acids. V lost 1 base, J lost 3 bases, and 9 bases stayed unmatched. From germline, CDR1 is LGHNA and CDR2 YSLEER.

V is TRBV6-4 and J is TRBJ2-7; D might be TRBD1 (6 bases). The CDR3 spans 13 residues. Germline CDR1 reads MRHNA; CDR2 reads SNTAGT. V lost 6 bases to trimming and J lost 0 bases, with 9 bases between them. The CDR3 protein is CASRADSSYEQYF. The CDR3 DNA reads TGTGCCAGCAGGGCGGACAGCTCCTACGAGCAGTACTTC.

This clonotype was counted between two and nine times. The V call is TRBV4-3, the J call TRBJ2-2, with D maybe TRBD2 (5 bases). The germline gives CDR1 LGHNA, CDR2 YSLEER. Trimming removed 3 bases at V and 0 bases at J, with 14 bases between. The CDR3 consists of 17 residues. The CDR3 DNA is TGCGCCAGCAGCCACATTCTACCAGCGGCGAACACCGGGGAGCTGTTTTTT. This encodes CASSHILPAANTGELFF.

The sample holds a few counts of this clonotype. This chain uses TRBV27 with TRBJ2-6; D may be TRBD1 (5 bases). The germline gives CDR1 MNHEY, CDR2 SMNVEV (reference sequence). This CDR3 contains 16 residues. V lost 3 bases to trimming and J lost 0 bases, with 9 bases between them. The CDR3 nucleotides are TGTGCCAGCAGTTTCCCTGACAGCTCTGGGGCCAACGTCCTGACTTTC. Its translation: CASSFPDSSGANVLTF.

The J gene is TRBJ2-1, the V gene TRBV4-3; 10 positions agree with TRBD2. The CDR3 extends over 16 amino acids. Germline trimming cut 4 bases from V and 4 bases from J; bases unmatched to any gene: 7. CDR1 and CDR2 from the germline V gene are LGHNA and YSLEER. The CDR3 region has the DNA TGCGCCAGCAGCCCGTTTCTAGCGGGGGCTTACAATGAGCAGTTCTTC. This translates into CASSPFLAGAYNEQFF.

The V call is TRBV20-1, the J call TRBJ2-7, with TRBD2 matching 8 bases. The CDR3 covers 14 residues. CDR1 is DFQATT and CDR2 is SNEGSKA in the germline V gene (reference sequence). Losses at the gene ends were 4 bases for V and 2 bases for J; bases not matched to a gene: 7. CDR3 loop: CSATSRGGAYEQYF. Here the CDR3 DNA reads TGCAGTGCTACTAGCCGGGGGGGGGCCTACGAGCAGTACTTC.

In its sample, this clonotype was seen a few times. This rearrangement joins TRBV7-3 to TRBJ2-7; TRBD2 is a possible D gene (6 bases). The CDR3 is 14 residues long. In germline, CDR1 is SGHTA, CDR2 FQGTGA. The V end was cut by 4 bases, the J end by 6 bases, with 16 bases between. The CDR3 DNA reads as TGTGCCAGCAGCTCGCGCAGCCGGGAGCCCGAGCAGTACTTC. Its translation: CASSSRSREPEQYF. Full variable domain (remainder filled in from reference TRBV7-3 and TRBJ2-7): GAGVSQTPSNKVTEKGKYVELRCDPISGHTALYWYRQSLGQGPEFLIYFQGTGAADDSGLPNDRFFAVRPEGSVSTLKIQRTERGDSAVYLCASSSRSREPEQYFGPGTRLTVT.

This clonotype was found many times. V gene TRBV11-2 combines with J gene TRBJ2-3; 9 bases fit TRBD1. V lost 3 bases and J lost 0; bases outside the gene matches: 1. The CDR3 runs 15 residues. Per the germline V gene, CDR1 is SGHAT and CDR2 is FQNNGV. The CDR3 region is CASSFGQGSTDTQYF. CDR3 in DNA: TGTGCCAGCAGCTTTGGACAGGGGAGCACAGATACGCAGTATTTT.

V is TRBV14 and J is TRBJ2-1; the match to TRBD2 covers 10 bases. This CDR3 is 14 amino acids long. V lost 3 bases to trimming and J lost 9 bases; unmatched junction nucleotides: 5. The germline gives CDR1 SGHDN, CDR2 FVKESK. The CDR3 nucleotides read TGTGCCAGCAGCCACGGACTAGCGGCCTCTGAGCAGTTCTTC. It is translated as CASSHGLAASEQFF.

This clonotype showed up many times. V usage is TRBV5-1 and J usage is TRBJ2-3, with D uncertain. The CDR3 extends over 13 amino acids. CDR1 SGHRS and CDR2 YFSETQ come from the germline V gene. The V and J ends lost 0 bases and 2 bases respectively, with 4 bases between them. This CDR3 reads CASSLEDTDTQYF. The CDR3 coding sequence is TGCGCCAGCAGCTTGGAGGACACAGATACGCAGTATTTT.

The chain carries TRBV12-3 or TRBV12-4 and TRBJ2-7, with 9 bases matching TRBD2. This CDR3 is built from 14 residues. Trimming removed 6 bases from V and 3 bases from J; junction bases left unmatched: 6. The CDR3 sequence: CASSNSGRIYEQYF. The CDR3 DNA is TGTGCCAGCAGCAATAGCGGGAGAATCTACGAGCAGTACTTC.

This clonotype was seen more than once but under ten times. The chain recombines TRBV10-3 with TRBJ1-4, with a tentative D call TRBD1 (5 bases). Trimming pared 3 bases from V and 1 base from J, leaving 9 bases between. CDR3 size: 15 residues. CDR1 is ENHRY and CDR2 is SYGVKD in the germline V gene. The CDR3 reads CAISEGVGTNEKLFF. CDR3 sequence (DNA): TGTGCCATCAGTGAAGGGGTAGGAACTAATGAAAAACTGTTTTTT.

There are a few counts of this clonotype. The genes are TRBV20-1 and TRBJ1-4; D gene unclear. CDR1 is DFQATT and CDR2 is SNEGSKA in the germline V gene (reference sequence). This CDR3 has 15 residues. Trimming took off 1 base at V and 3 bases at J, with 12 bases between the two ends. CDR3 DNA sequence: TGCAGTGCTAGAGGGAGAAGGGCAGCTAATGAAAAACTGTTTTTT. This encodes CSARGRRAANEKLFF.

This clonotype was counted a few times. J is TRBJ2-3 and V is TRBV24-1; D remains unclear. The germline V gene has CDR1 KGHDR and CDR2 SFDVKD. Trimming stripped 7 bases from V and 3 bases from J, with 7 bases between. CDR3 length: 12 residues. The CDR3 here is CATSQQTDTQYF. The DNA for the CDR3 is TGTGCCACCAGCCAGCAGACAGATACGCAGTATTTT.

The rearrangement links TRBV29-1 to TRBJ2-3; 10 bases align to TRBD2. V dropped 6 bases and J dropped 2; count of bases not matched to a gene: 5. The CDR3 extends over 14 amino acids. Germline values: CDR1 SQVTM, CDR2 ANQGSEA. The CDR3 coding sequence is TGCAGCGTAAAACTAGCGGGATTCACAGATACGCAGTATTTT. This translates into CSVKLAGFTDTQYF.

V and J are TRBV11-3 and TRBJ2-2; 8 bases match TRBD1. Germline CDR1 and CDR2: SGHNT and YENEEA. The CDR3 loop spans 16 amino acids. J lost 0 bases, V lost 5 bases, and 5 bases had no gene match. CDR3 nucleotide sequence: TGTGCCAGCAGCCCAGGGGGCTCCTCGAACACCGGGGAGCTGTTTTTT. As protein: CASSPGGSSNTGELFF. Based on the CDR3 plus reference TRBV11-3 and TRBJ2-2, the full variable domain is EAGVVQSPRYKIIEKKQPVAFWCNPISGHNTLYWYLQNLGQGPELLIRYENEEAVDDSQLPKDRFSAERLKGVDSTLKIQPAELGDSAVYLCASSPGGSSNTGELFFGEGSRLTVL.